The 9 T cell receptor beta chains in this list originate from one sample, sequenced in a study of T cell responses to AZD1222 COVID-19 vaccine. Clones were sequenced by immunoSEQ multiplex PCR, and TCRdb holds only the in-frame ones, with some missing. This sample yields over 110,000 clones, of which approximately 93% are seen a single time; 9.5% to 15% belongs to the top ten. This specimen was peripheral blood, taken after recovery from COVID-19. The receptors here all came from an adult who had recovered from COVID-19.

This rearrangement joins TRBV10-3 to TRBJ2-2; possible D gene TRBD1, 6 bases. The CDR3 totals 17 residues. Germline V gives CDR1 ENHRY, CDR2 SYGVKD. V lost 5 bases and J 1 base, leaving 17 bases between the germline ends. The CDR3 DNA sequence: TGTGCCATCAGTAGAACCTCCGGGACAATGAACACCGGGGAGCTGTTTTTT. As protein: CAISRTSGTMNTGELFF.

The sample holds one count of this clone. The chain joins TRBV28 to TRBJ1-2; 9 bases align to TRBD1. This CDR3 contains 14 residues. Germline V gene sequence: CDR1 MDHEN, CDR2 SYDVKM. Germline trimming cut 3 bases from V and 8 bases from J; bases unmatched to any gene: 7. CDR3 region: CASSFSGTGIGYTF. CDR3 sequence (DNA): TGTGCCAGCAGTTTTTCCGGGACAGGGATCGGCTACACCTTC.

The chain combines TRBV7-8 with TRBJ2-7; 13 nucleotides line up with TRBD2. Germline trimming cut 4 bases from V and 6 bases from J; bases unmatched to any gene: 12. CDR3 size: 17 residues. Per germline, CDR1 SGHVS and CDR2 FQNEAQ. CDR3 residues: CASSSPPGLAGVGEQYF. CDR3 DNA: TGTGCCAGCAGCTCACCTCCCGGACTAGCGGGAGTAGGCGAGCAGTACTTC.

V and J are TRBV28 and TRBJ1-5; D is unresolved. The CDR3 loop spans 13 amino acids. Germline V CDR1 and CDR2: MDHEN, SYDVKM. V lost 5 bases and J 4 bases, leaving 9 bases between the germline ends. The CDR3 is CASSSLFNQPQHF. DNA of the CDR3: TGTGCCAGCAGTAGTTTGTTTAATCAGCCCCAGCATTTT.

The chain combines TRBV19 with TRBJ1-1, with D possibly being TRBD1 (5 bases). With 5 bases removed from V and 1 base from J, the gap between germline ends came to 17 bases. The CDR3 covers 16 residues. Germline values: CDR1 LNHDA, CDR2 SQIVND (reference sequence). CDR3 coding DNA: TGTGCCAGTAGTTATTTCCTCAGGGAGGCGAACACTGAAGCTTTCTTT. The encoded protein is CASSYFLREANTEAFF.

V gene TRBV29-1 combines with J gene TRBJ2-1; unclear D gene. V lost 4 bases and J lost 1, with 5 bases in between. The CDR3 length is 12 residues. In germline, CDR1 is SQVTM, CDR2 ANQGSEA. The CDR3 is CSVGWSYNEQFF. The CDR3 nucleotides read TGCAGCGTTGGTTGGTCCTACAATGAGCAGTTCTTC.

The rearrangement uses TRBV5-1 and TRBJ1-4; D is unclear. The germline V gene has CDR1 SGHRS and CDR2 YFSETQ. There are 13 residues in the CDR3. The V and J ends lost 3 bases and 8 bases respectively, with 11 bases between them. The CDR3 coding sequence is TGCGCCAGCAGCTGGGGTGATCGGGAAAAACTGTTTTTT. Protein sequence: CASSWGDREKLFF.

The chain employs TRBV2 and TRBJ2-3, with D possibly TRBD2 on 6 matching bases. The CDR3 sequence is 15 residues long. V lost 3 bases and J lost 3, with 13 bases in between. Germline CDR1 is SNHLY and CDR2 is FYNNEI. This CDR3 reads CASSDLAPGTDTQYF. CDR3 coding DNA: TGTGCCAGCAGTGACCTAGCGCCAGGTACAGATACGCAGTATTTT.

DNA of the CDR3: TGTGCCAGTAGTATGAGGGGCATAACCGGGGAGCTGTTTTTT. It yields the protein CASSMRGITGELFF. The chain links TRBV19 to TRBJ2-2; the D gene could be TRBD1 or TRBD2 (5 bases each). Trimming removed 3 bases from V and 5 bases from J, with 10 bases in between. The CDR3 runs to 14 residues. The V gene's germline CDR1 is LNHDA and CDR2 SQIVND (reference sequence).